These 17 T cell receptor beta chains came from one sample sequenced in a study of blood T cell repertoires in COVID-19. TCRdb keeps only in-frame clones here, not all; method: immunoSEQ multiplex PCR. The sample includes approximately 110,000 clones, over 65% of them seen just once. The sequencing sample was made of peripheral blood. The origin of the receptors is a woman aged 40 to 50 with acute or convalescent COVID-19.

The chain joins TRBV4-1 to TRBJ2-7; 8 bases agree with TRBD1. The CDR3 spans 15 residues. V lost 5 bases and J lost 7; bases outside the gene matches: 13. CDR1 and CDR2 from the germline V gene are MGHRA and YSYEKL. The CDR3 coding sequence is TGCGCCAGCAGCACAAACAGGGGGTCAATGAGTGAGCAGTACTTC. This encodes CASSTNRGSMSEQYF.

The chain combines TRBV11-2 with TRBJ1-1; maybe TRBD1 (5 bases). CDR3 length: 13 amino acids. Germline loops: CDR1 SGHAT, CDR2 FQNNGV. Trimming took 3 bases from V and 1 from J, leaving 6 bases between them. CDR3 sequence (DNA): TGTGCCAGCAGCTTTACAGGGAACACTGAAGCTTTCTTT. Protein sequence: CASSFTGNTEAFF.

V gene TRBV6-2 or TRBV6-3 combines with J gene TRBJ1-2; D is ambiguous. CDR3 length: 13 amino acids. Between the trimmed V and J ends, which lost 2 bases and 2 bases, there was a span of 6 bases. CDR1 is MNHEY and CDR2 is SVGEGT in the germline V gene. As DNA, the CDR3 is TGTGCCAGCAGTTACGGCCGCAACTATGGCTACACCTTC. It yields the protein CASSYGRNYGYTF.

This rearrangement joins TRBV19 to TRBJ1-2; the match to TRBD1 covers 7 bases. Trimming took 4 bases from V and 1 from J; bases not matched to a gene: 3. The V gene's germline CDR1 is LNHDA and CDR2 SQIVND (reference sequence). This CDR3 comprises 14 residues. This CDR3 is CASSRDSLNYGYTF. The CDR3, as DNA: TGTGCCAGTAGTAGGGACAGCCTTAACTATGGCTACACCTTC.

V and J are TRBV6-5 and TRBJ1-2, with D possibly matching TRBD1 (6 bases). This CDR3 has 16 amino acids. V gave up 2 bases and J gave up 4 bases, with 17 bases separating them. Germline values: CDR1 MNHEY, CDR2 SVGAGI. The DNA of the CDR3 is TGTGCCAGCAGTTACACTGCGACAGGAACTATCTATGGCTACACCTTC. This translates into CASSYTATGTIYGYTF.

The sample holds a few counts of this clone. CDR3: CASSGANQGPNYGYTF. The DNA for the CDR3 is TGTGCCAGCAGTGGGGCGAATCAGGGTCCCAACTATGGCTACACCTTC. The V gene is TRBV28, the J gene TRBJ1-2; D possibly corresponds to TRBD1 (5 bases). Germline loops: CDR1 MDHEN, CDR2 SYDVKM. The CDR3 contains 16 residues. The germline V and J ends were trimmed by 5 bases and 2 bases, with 18 bases remaining between them.

This clone was counted a few times. The chain carries TRBV6-5 and TRBJ1-6; D gene ambiguous. The germline V gene has CDR1 MNHEY and CDR2 SVGAGI. The CDR3 totals 14 residues. V lost 7 bases to trimming and J lost 7 bases, with 14 bases between them. The CDR3 DNA reads TGTGCCAGCACCTGGGCGAGTGACAATTCACCCCTCCACTTT. This sequence encodes CASTWASDNSPLHF.

The V call is TRBV28, the J call TRBJ1-2; TRBD1 is a possible D gene (6 bases). Trimming took 6 bases from V and 3 from J, leaving 14 bases between them. Germline CDR1 reads MDHEN; CDR2 reads SYDVKM. This CDR3 spans 14 amino acids. This CDR3 is CASSDQGKDYGYTF. CDR3 in DNA: TGTGCCAGCAGCGACCAGGGGAAGGACTATGGCTACACCTTC.

The chain recombines TRBV30 with TRBJ2-2, with 8 bases matching TRBD1. Germline values: CDR1 GTSNPN, CDR2 SVGIG (reference sequence). CDR3 length equals 23 residues. V shed 7 bases, J shed 6 bases, and the junction held 37 bases outside the gene matches. CDR3 in DNA: TGTGCCTACATTGTGTACAGGGGGGTTGGCCCTCGACCGAAACCGAAAACGGCCGGGGAGCTGTTTTTT. Translated, it gives CAYIVYRGVGPRPKPKTAGELFF. Together with reference TRBV30 and TRBJ2-2, the CDR3 gives the full variable domain: SQTIHQWPATLVQPVGSPLSLECTVEGTSNPNLYWYRQAAGRGLQLLFYSVGIGQISSEVPQNLSASRPQDRQFILSSKKLLLSDSGFYLCAYIVYRGVGPRPKPKTAGELFFGEGSRLTVL.

The rearrangement joins TRBV7-2 to TRBJ1-2; tentative D call: TRBD1 (5 bases). The CDR3 contains 14 residues. Between the trimmed V and J ends, which lost 4 bases and 7 bases, there was a span of 16 bases. The V gene's germline CDR1 is SGHTA and CDR2 FQGNSA. This CDR3 is CASSSSRGSRGYTF. The CDR3 DNA reads TGTGCCAGCAGCTCTTCACGGGGGTCCCGTGGCTACACCTTC.

The chain couples TRBV4-3 to TRBJ2-1, with D perhaps matching TRBD1 (5 bases). Germline V gene data show CDR1 as LGHNA and CDR2 as YSLEER. V was pared by 0 bases and J by 4 bases, with 10 bases between. The CDR3 totals 15 residues. DNA of the CDR3: TGCGCCAGCAGCCAAGATAGGCCAGGGTACAATGAGCAGTTCTTC. The encoded protein is CASSQDRPGYNEQFF.

The chain links TRBV11-2 to TRBJ1-2; maybe TRBD1 (5 bases). The V end lost 6 bases, the J end lost 4 bases, and 15 bases lay between the germline ends. This CDR3 has 14 residues. Germline CDR1 SGHAT, CDR2 FQNNGV. In DNA form, the CDR3 reads TGTGCCAGCAGTCAAGGTGGGGGAGGCTATGGCTACACCTTC. Encoded protein: CASSQGGGGYGYTF.

The chain recombines TRBV5-6 with TRBJ1-5, with TRBD1 identical over 9 bases. V shed 4 bases and J 4 bases; nucleotides not matched to a gene: 3. This CDR3 region has 14 residues. The germline V gene encodes CDR1 SGHDT and CDR2 YYEEEE. CDR3: CASSLDRGNQPQHF. CDR3 nucleotide sequence: TGTGCCAGCAGCCTGGACAGGGGAAATCAGCCCCAGCATTTT.

The V and J genes are TRBV14 and TRBJ1-5, with D possibly being TRBD1 (6 bases). The CDR3 loop spans 22 amino acids. CDR1 is SGHDN, CDR2 FVKESK, per germline. Trimming took off 3 bases at V and 4 bases at J, with 34 bases between the two ends. The CDR3 DNA reads as TGTGCCAGCAGCCAGACACGGGGTGGCTCCAGCGGGGGGCGGTTTTTGAATCAGCCCCAGCATTTT. This gives the protein CASSQTRGGSSGGRFLNQPQHF.

This clone came up once. The V gene is TRBV5-4, the J gene TRBJ2-7; possibly TRBD1 for D (6 bases). This CDR3 comprises 14 residues. Germline CDR1 is SGHNT and CDR2 is YYREEE (reference sequence). With 4 bases removed from V and 4 bases from J, the gap between germline ends came to 15 bases. The CDR3 protein is CASSKALTGYEQYF. The CDR3 DNA sequence: TGTGCCAGCAGCAAGGCTCTAACAGGGTACGAGCAGTACTTC.

The chain links TRBV3-1 (or the pseudogene TRBV3-2) to TRBJ1-2; tentatively, D is TRBD1 (6 bases). In germline, CDR1 is LGHDT, CDR2 YNNKEL (reference sequence). The CDR3 runs 15 residues. Trimming removed 4 bases from V and 4 bases from J, with 16 bases in between. The CDR3 sequence: CASSRRGGPFYGYTF. As DNA, the CDR3 is TGTGCCAGCAGCCGGAGGGGGGGGCCGTTCTATGGCTACACCTTC.

The CDR3 nucleotides are TGTGCCAGCTCACCACCTAGCGTAAGCTACGAGCAGTACTTC. Residues: CASSPPSVSYEQYF. The chain employs TRBV18 and TRBJ2-7; D perhaps matches TRBD2 (5 bases). The length of the CDR3 is 14 residues. The germline CDR1 and CDR2 sequences are KGHSH and LQKENI. V was pared by 0 bases and J by 3 bases, with 9 bases between.